This TCR beta chain came from a study of identical twins. This clonotype was found a few times. Its antigen is unknown. Germline-derived CDR1 and CDR2 are LNHDA and SQIVND (reference sequence). V shed 4 bases, J shed 4 bases, and the junction held 9 bases outside the gene matches. The CDR3 is 16 residues long. A universal primer site arose from template switching, and cDNA bore unique molecular identifiers. TCRdb analysed the 5' RACE reads with MiXCR anew, one entry per CDR3 protein. This sample has hundreds of thousands of distinct CDR3 sequences; around 24% occur once, and the top ten carry approximately 0.5%. Findings and caveats of the study: Twins shared beta out-of-frame sequences in excess, but this excess was weaker. Models underestimated TCR alpha sharing (out-of-frame) in monozygotic twins.

The data also belong to a second study, concerning yellow fever vaccine responses in identical twins. That work contributes: Vaccine-induced T cell responses in twins were reportedly observed to appear partly convergent, partly personalized.

The sample consisted of CD4+ T cells sorted from blood. This clonotype was sampled from a young woman in good health. The V gene is TRBV19, the J gene TRBJ2-1, with TRBD2 matching over 8 bases. The CDR3, as DNA: TGTGCCAGTAGTAGTCGGGAGGGTTTCCTTTACAATGAGCAGTTCTTC. Translating it yields CASSSREGFLYNEQFF.